This T cell receptor beta chain came from a study of a mutant IDH1 vaccine in newly diagnosed glioma. As for the study in general: Investigators started vaccination 4-6 weeks after radiotherapy alone, or with temozolomide cycles. The sex distribution of treated patients was 62.5% male and approximately 40% female, with a mean age of 40.4 years. Study results and limitations: Vaccination induced immune responses in around 93% of patients.

Time point defined: week 23, last vaccination. With topical imiquimod, each dose of the vaccine consisted of 300 ug of mutant IDH1 20-mer peptide. With regard to this clone: As yet, its antigen is unknown.

Sequenced by immunoSEQ multiplex PCR; TCRdb stores in-frame clones only, minus some. Of about 44,000 clones detected, 80% to 95% appear once; the ten largest clones hold just under 4%. The TCR sequence derives from a man aged 50 to 60 with glioma. This specimen consisted of PBMCs, obtained from a glioma patient whose treatment included an IDH1 peptide vaccine.

CDR3 in amino acids: CASSSIGDTQYF. For the CDR3, the DNA is TGTGCCAGTTCATCCATCGGAGATACGCAGTATTTT. This sequence joins TRBV28 and TRBJ2-3; no reliable D call. The CDR3 covers 12 residues. V shed 9 bases and J shed 5 bases, with 12 bases lying between them. Germline CDR1 MDHEN, CDR2 SYDVKM.